This T cell receptor (beta chain) was captured by sequencing in a study of blood T cell repertoires in COVID-19. Study-wide background: COVID-19 samples collected from the United States, Italy and Spain covered acute and convalescent phases.

Trimming took off 3 bases at V and 5 bases at J, with 7 bases between the two ends. This CDR3 is built from 12 residues. Looked up from germline, CDR1 is MDHEN and CDR2 is SYDVKM. The assay was immunoSEQ multiplex PCR, and TCRdb's table has in-frame clones only and misses some. Seen here are more than 85,000 clones, approximately 90% observed once, and the top ten hold 0.97%. V gene TRBV28 combines with J gene TRBJ1-2, with no clear D. The sequencing input was peripheral blood. This sequence originates from a man aged 55 to 70 with acute or convalescent COVID-19. CDR3 sequence: CASSFLSYGYTF. The CDR3 nucleotides read TGTGCCAGCAGTTTCCTCTCGTATGGCTACACCTTC.